Listed here are 26 T cell receptor beta chains from one sample, sequenced in a study of shared clonotypes between healthy human individuals. The naive CD8 population came from CD45RO-negative cells selected for CCR7, without terminally differentiated effector memory CD45RA+ cells. Clones were sequenced by immunoSEQ multiplex PCR, and TCRdb holds only the in-frame ones, with some missing. The sample lists about 2.1 million clones; around 93% were seen once. The specimen was naive CD8+ T cells from PBMCs. The receptors stem from a man younger than 35 in good health. Some clones in this sample may be carry-over from other donors' samples.

This chain connects TRBV6-4 to TRBJ2-3; possible D gene TRBD2, 6 bases. Between the trimmed V and J ends, which lost 8 bases and 2 bases, there was a span of 14 bases. The CDR3 totals 14 residues. The germline V gene encodes CDR1 MRHNA and CDR2 SNTAGT. The CDR3: CASHQQGLTDTQYF. CDR3 sequence (DNA): TGTGCCAGCCATCAGCAGGGACTCACAGATACGCAGTATTTT.

The chain recombines TRBV9 with TRBJ2-7, with 7 bases that match TRBD2. Germline V gene lookup returns CDR1 SGDLS and CDR2 YYNGEE. The CDR3 loop spans 14 amino acids. V dropped 4 bases and J dropped 3; count of bases not matched to a gene: 7. Here the CDR3 DNA reads TGTGCCAGCAGCTCGGGGGGTGCGGGCTACGAGCAGTACTTC. It codes for CASSSGGAGYEQYF.

The chain employs TRBV7-9 and TRBJ2-6, with 11 bases lining up with TRBD1. The CDR3 covers 19 residues. V trimming: 5 bases; J trimming: 3 bases; junction bases outside the gene matches: 12. Looked up from germline, CDR1 is SEHNR and CDR2 is FQNEAQ (reference sequence). CDR3 residues: CASSAPGQGVTGGANVLTF. The CDR3, as DNA: TGTGCCAGCAGCGCCCCGGGACAGGGGGTTACGGGTGGGGCCAACGTCCTGACTTTC. Full variable domain (outside the CDR3, taken from reference TRBV7-9 and TRBJ2-6): DTGVSQNPRHKITKRGQNVTFRCDPISEHNRLYWYRQTLGQGPEFLTYFQNEAQLEKSRLLSDRFSAERPKGSFSTLEIQRTEQGDSAMYLCASSAPGQGVTGGANVLTFGAGSRLTVL.

The rearrangement joins TRBV5-6 to TRBJ1-4; tentative D call: TRBD1 (6 bases). Deletions cut 1 base from V and 2 bases from J, with 9 bases between. This CDR3 is 15 amino acids long. From germline, CDR1 is SGHDT and CDR2 YYEEEE. The CDR3, as DNA: TGTGCCAGCAGCTTGCGGGGGCTCACTAATGAAAAACTGTTTTTT. Translation gives CASSLRGLTNEKLFF.

The chain links TRBV5-1 to TRBJ2-3; unclear D gene. The CDR3 runs 16 residues. Trimming removed 0 bases at V and 0 bases at J, with 11 bases between. Germline V lookup: CDR1 SGHRS, CDR2 YFSETQ. The CDR3 sequence is CASSLANGASTDTQYF. The CDR3 DNA reads TGCGCCAGCAGCTTGGCTAACGGAGCTAGCACAGATACGCAGTATTTT.

V and J are TRBV10-1 and TRBJ2-7, with 7 positions matching TRBD2. Per the germline V gene, CDR1 is WNHNN and CDR2 is SYGVQD (reference sequence). The V and J ends lost 0 bases and 5 bases, in that order; junction bases with no gene match: 4. This CDR3 comprises 14 residues. In DNA, the CDR3 is TGCGCCAGCAGTGAGTCTGGCGGGAGCCACGAGCAGTACTTC. It encodes CASSESGGSHEQYF.

V is TRBV19 and J is TRBJ2-1; a possible D gene is TRBD2 (6 bases). The V and J ends lost 8 bases and 0 bases respectively, with 11 bases between them. From germline, CDR1 is LNHDA and CDR2 SQIVND (reference sequence). This CDR3 is built from 14 residues. The DNA for the CDR3 is TGTGCCAGTCGGTTAGCGGCCTCCTACAATGAGCAGTTCTTC. Its protein product is CASRLAASYNEQFF. Using reference TRBV19 and TRBJ2-1 for the parts outside the CDR3, the full variable domain is DGGITQSPKYLFRKEGQNVTLSCEQNLNHDAMYWYRQDPGQGLRLIYYSQIVNDFQKGDIAEGYSVSREKKESFPLTVTSAQKNPTAFYLCASRLAASYNEQFFGPGTRLTVL.

The chain joins TRBV5-1 to TRBJ2-2, with D perhaps matching TRBD2 (5 bases). The CDR3 runs 15 residues. Trimming left V 5 bases short and J 3 bases short, with 14 bases between. Germline V gene lookup returns CDR1 SGHRS and CDR2 YFSETQ. The CDR3 sequence is CASSLAGPDTGELFF. CDR3 nucleotides: TGCGCCAGCAGTCTGGCGGGCCCTGACACCGGGGAGCTGTTTTTT.

This clone was detected only once. The chain carries TRBV6-5 and TRBJ1-2, with unresolved D. This CDR3 comprises 14 residues. Deletions cut 2 bases from V and 0 bases from J, with 7 bases between. CDR1 MNHEY and CDR2 SVGAGI come from the germline V gene. CDR3 DNA sequence: TGTGCCAGCAGTTACGGGCCGGCTAACTATGGCTACACCTTC. Its translation: CASSYGPANYGYTF.

This sequence joins TRBV19 and TRBJ2-7; either TRBD1 or TRBD2 may fit D (5 bases each). With 5 bases removed from V and 4 bases from J, the gap between germline ends came to 12 bases. The CDR3 totals 13 residues. Per germline, CDR1 LNHDA and CDR2 SQIVND (reference sequence). CDR3 region: CASSFDGTYEQYF. The CDR3 DNA reads as TGTGCCAGTAGTTTCGACGGGACGTACGAGCAGTACTTC.

The genes are TRBV7-6 and TRBJ2-1, with 10 bases that match TRBD2. Germline V gives CDR1 SGHVS, CDR2 FNYEAQ. CDR3 length: 15 residues. Unmatched junction bases numbered 7, after V lost 5 bases and J lost 6 bases. The CDR3, as DNA: TGTGCCAGCAGCCCCCTAGCGGGAGCTTTCAATGAGCAGTTCTTC. It codes for CASSPLAGAFNEQFF.

This chain's CDR3 is CASSPFRAGETQYF. CDR3 nucleotides: TGTGCCAGCAGCCCTTTTCGGGCAGGGGAGACCCAGTACTTC. The chain links TRBV7-9 to TRBJ2-5, with D possibly matching TRBD1 (5 bases). The V and J ends lost 5 bases and 5 bases respectively, with 15 bases between them. Germline lookup yields CDR1 SEHNR and CDR2 FQNEAQ (reference sequence). The CDR3 is 14 residues long.

This clone was counted once. The same CDR3 also results from other DNA sequences found in this sample. The chain uses TRBV11-2 and TRBJ2-7, with D perhaps TRBD1 (6 bases). This CDR3 contains 13 residues. Trimming left V 6 bases short and J 2 bases short, with 11 bases between. The germline V gene encodes CDR1 SGHAT and CDR2 FQNNGV. CDR3 sequence: CASSSAGAYEQYF. The CDR3 DNA follows: TGTGCCAGCAGTTCAGCAGGGGCCTACGAGCAGTACTTC.

The J gene is TRBJ2-1, the V gene TRBV7-9; TRBD1 might be the D (6 bases). The germline V and J ends were trimmed by 5 bases and 5 bases, with 16 bases remaining between them. Germline values: CDR1 SEHNR, CDR2 FQNEAQ (reference sequence). The CDR3 consists of 15 residues. The CDR3 sequence is CASSLGAEGHNEQFF. CDR3 DNA: TGTGCCAGCAGCCTGGGGGCAGAAGGCCACAATGAGCAGTTCTTC. Complete variable domain (other parts from reference TRBV7-9 and TRBJ2-1): DTGVSQNPRHKITKRGQNVTFRCDPISEHNRLYWYRQTLGQGPEFLTYFQNEAQLEKSRLLSDRFSAERPKGSFSTLEIQRTEQGDSAMYLCASSLGAEGHNEQFFGPGTRLTVL.

This clone appeared once. The chain recombines TRBV13 with TRBJ2-1; D possibly corresponds to TRBD2 (5 bases). Deletions cut 0 bases from V and 5 bases from J, with 5 bases between. Germline V gene lookup returns CDR1 PRHDT and CDR2 FYEKMQ (reference sequence). The CDR3 totals 13 residues. The CDR3 nucleotides are TGTGCCAGCAGCTTAGGGACTAACAATGAGCAGTTCTTC. Protein sequence: CASSLGTNNEQFF.

The sample holds a few counts of this clone. The rearrangement joins TRBV9 to TRBJ1-1; TRBD1 is a possible D gene (5 bases). There are 15 residues in the CDR3. The V gene lost 0 bases and the J gene lost 4 bases, with 13 bases spanning the gap. In germline, CDR1 is SGDLS, CDR2 YYNGEE. CDR3 nucleotide sequence: TGTGCCAGCAGCGTAGGGGCAGGGTTGGGCACTGAAGCTTTCTTT. Its protein is CASSVGAGLGTEAFF. The whole variable domain, remainder taken from reference TRBV9 and TRBJ1-1, is DSGVTQTPKHLITATGQRVTLRCSPRSGDLSVYWYQQSLDQGLQFLIQYYNGEERAKGNILERFSAQQFPDLHSELNLSSLELGDSALYFCASSVGAGLGTEAFFGQGTRLTVV.

This clone has just one count. The chain uses TRBV7-9 and TRBJ1-2; the D gene is possibly TRBD1 (6 bases). V lost 5 bases to trimming and J lost 3 bases, with 19 bases between them. Germline V gene lookup returns CDR1 SEHNR and CDR2 FQNEAQ (reference sequence). There are 16 residues in the CDR3. CDR3 residues: CASSTSHRGRDYGYTF. The CDR3 region has the DNA TGTGCCAGCAGCACCTCTCACCGGGGGCGCGACTATGGCTACACCTTC.

This sequence joins TRBV4-3 and TRBJ2-1; weak D call: TRBD1 (6 bases). Germline V lookup: CDR1 LGHNA, CDR2 YSLEER. The CDR3 has 14 amino acids. V lost 4 bases, J lost 3 bases, and 10 bases lay in between. CDR3 DNA: TGCGCCAGCAGCCCCAGACAGGACTACAATGAGCAGTTCTTC. Encoded protein: CASSPRQDYNEQFF.

The V gene is TRBV11-2, the J gene TRBJ2-3; 8 bases fit TRBD1. This CDR3 region has 17 residues. Germline-derived CDR1 and CDR2 are SGHAT and FQNNGV. V lost 0 bases to trimming and J lost 2 bases; unmatched junction nucleotides: 7. The chain's CDR3 is CASSLEIQGEITDTQYF. The CDR3 DNA is TGTGCCAGCAGCTTAGAAATACAGGGGGAGATCACAGATACGCAGTATTTT.

The chain uses TRBV4-1 and TRBJ2-2; TRBD2 aligns across 11 bases. The germline V gene has CDR1 MGHRA and CDR2 YSYEKL. Unmatched junction bases numbered 12, after V lost 2 bases and J lost 7 bases. The CDR3 spans 18 residues. CDR3 coding DNA: TGCGCCAGCAGCCAAATACTAGCGGGAGAATCCCCGGACGGGGAGCTGTTTTTT. Protein: CASSQILAGESPDGELFF.

The rearrangement uses TRBV19 and TRBJ2-7; D perhaps matches TRBD2 (5 bases). Between the trimmed V and J ends, which lost 3 bases and 2 bases, there was a span of 14 bases. Germline assignment: CDR1 LNHDA and CDR2 SQIVND (reference sequence). CDR3 length: 15 amino acids. The CDR3 nucleotides read TGTGCCAGTAGTATTACGGCGGGTCTAACCTACGAGCAGTACTTC. It yields the protein CASSITAGLTYEQYF.

This chain joins TRBV7-9 and TRBJ2-7, with 12 bases lining up with TRBD2. V gave up 5 bases and J gave up 1 base; unmatched junction bases: 6. The CDR3 has 16 amino acids. Germline-derived CDR1 and CDR2 are SEHNR and FQNEAQ (reference sequence). The CDR3: CASSRTSGALSYEQYF. In DNA form, the CDR3 reads TGTGCCAGCAGCCGGACTAGCGGGGCCCTATCCTACGAGCAGTACTTC.

The chain carries TRBV27 and TRBJ2-5, with 10 bases aligning to TRBD2. J was trimmed by 4 bases and V by 5 bases; bases with no gene match: 13. The CDR3 runs 17 residues. CDR1 is MNHEY and CDR2 is SMNVEV in the germline V gene (reference sequence). The CDR3 nucleotides are TGTGCCAGCAGTCCGATCTCCCTAGCGGGAGTAGGAGAGACCCAGTACTTC. Amino acids: CASSPISLAGVGETQYF.

The chain employs TRBV6-5 and TRBJ1-5, with D possibly being TRBD1 (5 bases). This CDR3 region has 16 residues. Germline CDR1 MNHEY, CDR2 SVGAGI. Between the trimmed V and J ends, which lost 6 bases and 0 bases, there was a span of 15 bases. The CDR3 sequence is CASRYRDGYSNQPQHF. DNA for the CDR3: TGTGCCAGCAGGTACCGGGACGGCTATAGCAATCAGCCCCAGCATTTT.

The chain employs TRBV13 and TRBJ2-5, with no clear D. With 7 bases removed from V and 7 bases from J, the gap between germline ends came to 31 bases. The germline gives CDR1 PRHDT, CDR2 FYEKMQ (reference sequence). The CDR3 consists of 18 residues. For the CDR3, the DNA is TGTGCCAGCATATCTACGTCCGGTAGGACGGACGAACGTGGGACCCAGTACTTC. It yields the protein CASISTSGRTDERGTQYF.

The gene calls are TRBV5-4 and TRBJ2-1, with 7 bases lining up with TRBD1. The germline V gene encodes CDR1 SGHNT and CDR2 YYREEE (reference sequence). With 4 bases clipped from V and 5 bases from J, the junction kept 9 bases outside the gene matches. The CDR3 runs to 15 residues. The CDR3 loop is CASSLLGGHHNEQFF. The CDR3 DNA reads as TGTGCCAGCAGCCTGCTAGGGGGCCATCACAATGAGCAGTTCTTC.